This T cell receptor beta chain appears in the sequencing data of a study of cytomegalovirus exposure and HLA in healthy donors. Study-wide background: A previous analysis identified more than 100 million unique TCR beta sequences derived from around 200 million T cells.

Among the donors, all were healthy bone marrow donors. The PCR made use of 60 Vbeta and 13 Jbeta primers. Profiling relied on immunoSEQ multiplex PCR, and the TCRdb table lists in-frame clones only, not all of them. The top ten clones hold 0.2% to 0.25% of a sample with 200,000 to 300,000 clones, 80% to 90% of them seen once. The CDR3 sequence is 17 residues long. Germline CDR1 reads ENHRY; CDR2 reads SYGVKD. With 7 bases removed from V and 4 bases from J, the gap between germline ends came to 25 bases. Study-level points and caveats: It has been reported that TCR beta sequences accurately predicted the HLA-A and HLA-B alleles of most subjects.

Note on this clone: As yet, its antigen is unknown.

The clonotype comes from a girl aged 2 to 9 in good health and CMV-seronegative. The V call is TRBV10-3, the J call TRBJ1-2, with D possibly TRBD1 on 5 matching bases. Sequenced sample: PBMCs. The CDR3 region is CAITAGGAASPLYGYTF. The CDR3 region has the DNA TGTGCCATCACAGCCGGGGGAGCGGCTTCTCCTCTCTATGGCTACACCTTC.